A single sample gave rise to the 18 T cell receptor beta chains below, sequenced in a study of T cell responses to AZD1222 COVID-19 vaccine (dated by TCRdb to 2020 to 2022). Library creation used the immunoSEQ multiplex PCR assay. The table was pulled from immuneACCESS by TCRdb, which kept in-frame rearrangements only. Such tables lose some clones; where checked, under half of the loss comes from unresolved V genes, and the rest has no known cause. A total of some 150,000 clones appear in this sample, approximately 88% of them only once. Approximately 3.1% of the sample is taken by the ten largest. The time point label on this specimen signifies: baseline before first vaccination. In light of the paper, this sample's treatment or condition label describes: meningococcal conjugate vaccine given as trial control. The sequencing used peripheral blood, collected on day 0 of MenACWY control vaccination. The receptors derive from an adult in good health.

This clone was detected only a few times. V gene TRBV25-1 combines with J gene TRBJ2-3, with D perhaps matching TRBD2 (5 bases). The V end lost 4 bases, the J end lost 0 bases, and 17 bases lay between the germline ends. Germline CDR1 is MGHDK and CDR2 is SYGVNS. The CDR3 extends over 17 amino acids. The CDR3 loop reads CASSVGGGGASTDTQYF. For the CDR3, the DNA is TGTGCCAGCAGTGTAGGAGGAGGCGGTGCTAGCACAGATACGCAGTATTTT.

A few counts support this clone. V gene TRBV19 combines with J gene TRBJ2-1; 15 positions agree with TRBD2. This CDR3 is 17 amino acids long. J lost 9 bases, V lost 9 bases, and 15 bases had no gene match. The germline V gene has CDR1 LNHDA and CDR2 SQIVND (reference sequence). As DNA, the CDR3 is TGTGCCAGCACCACGAGGACTAGCGGGGGGGCGGTTGGTGAGCAGTTCTTC. Translated, it gives CASTTRTSGGAVGEQFF.

This rearrangement joins TRBV9 to TRBJ2-3; no clear D. V gave up 0 bases and J gave up 2 bases, with 7 bases separating them. This CDR3 has 14 residues. Germline CDR1 is SGDLS and CDR2 is YYNGEE. The CDR3 loop is CASSVVPYTDTQYF. In DNA, the CDR3 is TGTGCCAGCAGCGTAGTACCATACACAGATACGCAGTATTTT.

The CDR3 region is CASSLYQLNTEAFF. CDR3 DNA sequence: TGCGCCAGCAGCTTGTACCAGTTGAACACTGAAGCTTTCTTT. J is TRBJ1-1 and V is TRBV5-1; the D is unclear. V shed 1 base and J shed 0 bases, with 7 bases lying between them. The CDR3 length is 14 residues. Germline CDR1 reads SGHRS; CDR2 reads YFSETQ.

V is TRBV29-1 and J is TRBJ2-3; a possible D gene is TRBD1 (6 bases). This CDR3 has 14 amino acids. Germline CDR1 reads SQVTM; CDR2 reads ANQGSEA. V was pared by 4 bases and J by 3 bases, with 14 bases between. In DNA form, the CDR3 reads TGCAGCGTTGGTTCTAACAGGGCGACAGATACGCAGTATTTT. This gives the protein CSVGSNRATDTQYF.

The chain recombines TRBV28 with TRBJ2-1; a weak D match, TRBD2 (6 bases). The CDR3 length is 15 residues. Germline CDR1 MDHEN, CDR2 SYDVKM. V was trimmed by 5 bases and J by 4 bases, leaving 15 bases between them. The DNA of the CDR3 is TGTGCCAGCAGTACCCCGGGACTGGGATACAATGAGCAGTTCTTC. It specifies CASSTPGLGYNEQFF.

This clone was found a few times. The J gene is TRBJ1-6, the V gene TRBV27, with D unresolved. V was clipped by 0 bases and J by 10 bases, with 13 bases between them. Looked up from germline, CDR1 is MNHEY and CDR2 is SMNVEV (reference sequence). The CDR3 has 15 residues. Here the CDR3 reads CASSLSLGPWSPLHF. In nucleotides, the CDR3 is TGTGCCAGCAGTTTATCACTGGGCCCGTGGTCACCCCTCCACTTT.

The CDR3 DNA follows: TGCGCCAGCAGCTTGGGGGGATGGGCTCACGAGCAGTACTTC. This gives the protein CASSLGGWAHEQYF. The chain has TRBV5-1 and TRBJ2-7; D gene ambiguous. The CDR3 is made up of 14 amino acids. Trimming shortened V by 0 bases and J by 5 bases, and 12 bases separated the two germline ends. In germline, CDR1 is SGHRS, CDR2 YFSETQ.

The J gene is TRBJ1-3, the V gene TRBV28, with D hard to call. Germline V gives CDR1 MDHEN, CDR2 SYDVKM. Trimming pared 9 bases from V and 0 bases from J, leaving 9 bases between. The CDR3 consists of 13 residues. The CDR3 loop reads CASGVVSGNTIYF. DNA of the CDR3: TGTGCCAGTGGGGTGGTCTCTGGAAACACCATATATTTT.

The chain carries TRBV19 and TRBJ2-7, with 11 bases identical to TRBD2. The germline gives CDR1 LNHDA, CDR2 SQIVND (reference sequence). The CDR3 sequence is 14 residues long. Trimming removed 3 bases from V and 6 bases from J; junction bases left unmatched: 4. DNA of the CDR3: TGTGCCAGTAGTATTACTAGCGGGAGAACCGAGCAGTACTTC. The encoded protein is CASSITSGRTEQYF.

V gene TRBV19 combines with J gene TRBJ2-7; tentatively, D is TRBD2 (6 bases). The CDR3 is 16 amino acids. The ends were cut back, 5 bases at V and 0 bases at J, with 17 bases in the middle. The germline V gene has CDR1 LNHDA and CDR2 SQIVND (reference sequence). The CDR3 is CASSPRDSAGSYEQYF. CDR3 DNA: TGTGCCAGTAGTCCCCGGGACTCCGCAGGCTCCTACGAGCAGTACTTC. The complete variable domain, with remaining parts taken from reference TRBV19 and TRBJ2-7, reads DGGITQSPKYLFRKEGQNVTLSCEQNLNHDAMYWYRQDPGQGLRLIYYSQIVNDFQKGDIAEGYSVSREKKESFPLTVTSAQKNPTAFYLCASSPRDSAGSYEQYFGPGTRLTVT.

The rearrangement joins TRBV6-1 to TRBJ1-5; D ambiguous. CDR3 length: 14 amino acids. The ends were cut back, 2 bases at V and 1 base at J, with 6 bases in the middle. Germline CDR1 reads MNHNS; CDR2 reads SASEGT. The CDR3 region is CASSERGSNQPQHF. CDR3 DNA: TGTGCCAGCAGTGAAAGAGGGAGCAATCAGCCCCAGCATTTT.

The genes are TRBV2 and TRBJ2-1, with D possibly matching TRBD2 (6 bases). Trimming cost V 4 bases and J 8 bases, with 18 bases left between them. Germline V lookup: CDR1 SNHLY, CDR2 FYNNEI. This CDR3 has 15 residues. The DNA of the CDR3 is TGTGCCAGCAGTGGGATTAGCGGCCCTTTTGATGAGCAGTTCTTC. The encoded protein is CASSGISGPFDEQFF.

This rearrangement joins TRBV6-5 to TRBJ2-4; no reliable D call. Germline V CDR1 and CDR2: MNHEY, SVGAGI. The V end lost 10 bases, the J end lost 1 base, and 14 bases lay between the germline ends. The CDR3 contains 14 residues. CDR3 in DNA: TGTGCCACCCTCAATGCGGCGGCCAAAAACATTCAGTACTTC. It yields the protein CATLNAAAKNIQYF.

The rearrangement links TRBV5-1 to TRBJ2-5; 12 positions match TRBD2. V was clipped by 5 bases and J by 0 bases; unmatched bases: 5. The germline V gene has CDR1 SGHRS and CDR2 YFSETQ. CDR3 length: 16 amino acids. CDR3 DNA: TGCGCCAGCAGACCTAGCGGGAGGGCCTACCAAGAGACCCAGTACTTC. Residues: CASRPSGRAYQETQYF. The entire variable domain, with the rest obtained from reference TRBV5-1 and TRBJ2-5, is as follows: KAGVTQTPRYLIKTRGQQVTLSCSPISGHRSVSWYQQTPGQGLQFLFEYFSETQRNKGNFPGRFSGRQFSNSRSEMNVSTLELGDSALYLCASRPSGRAYQETQYFGPGTRLLVL.

The chain uses TRBV10-3 and TRBJ2-6; D call uncertain. The CDR3 spans 16 residues. Deletions cut 3 bases from V and 0 bases from J, with 9 bases between. Germline V lookup: CDR1 ENHRY, CDR2 SYGVKD. The CDR3 sequence is CAISEGLVSGANVLTF. CDR3 sequence (DNA): TGTGCCATCAGTGAAGGCCTGGTCTCTGGGGCCAACGTCCTGACTTTC.

The chain uses TRBV7-2 and TRBJ2-3, with D possibly matching TRBD2 (5 bases). Trimming pared 1 base from V and 7 bases from J, leaving 15 bases between. The CDR3 is 15 amino acids. The germline V gene encodes CDR1 SGHTA and CDR2 FQGNSA. CDR3 coding DNA: TGTGCCAGCAGCTTAGAGCTAGCCCGTGGGAATACGCAGTATTTT. It specifies CASSLELARGNTQYF. Together with reference TRBV7-2 and TRBJ2-3, the CDR3 gives the full variable domain: GAGVSQSPSNKVTEKGKDVELRCDPISGHTALYWYRQSLGQGLEFLIYFQGNSAPDKSGLPSDRFSAERTGGSVSTLTIQRTQQEDSAVYLCASSLELARGNTQYFGPGTRLTVL.

The chain links TRBV7-8 to TRBJ1-3; D is ambiguous. Germline assignment: CDR1 SGHVS and CDR2 FQNEAQ. The CDR3 consists of 16 residues. V lost 1 base and J lost 0, with 10 bases in between. CDR3 sequence (DNA): TGTGCCAGCAGCTTAGTCGTTGGGCACTCTGGAAACACCATATATTTT. Protein: CASSLVVGHSGNTIYF. Variable domain in full (rest from reference TRBV7-8 and TRBJ1-3): GAGVSQSPRYKVAKRGQDVALRCDPISGHVSLFWYQQALGQGPEFLTYFQNEAQLDKSGLPSDRFFAERPEGSVSTLKIQRTQQEDSAVYLCASSLVVGHSGNTIYFGEGSWLTVV.